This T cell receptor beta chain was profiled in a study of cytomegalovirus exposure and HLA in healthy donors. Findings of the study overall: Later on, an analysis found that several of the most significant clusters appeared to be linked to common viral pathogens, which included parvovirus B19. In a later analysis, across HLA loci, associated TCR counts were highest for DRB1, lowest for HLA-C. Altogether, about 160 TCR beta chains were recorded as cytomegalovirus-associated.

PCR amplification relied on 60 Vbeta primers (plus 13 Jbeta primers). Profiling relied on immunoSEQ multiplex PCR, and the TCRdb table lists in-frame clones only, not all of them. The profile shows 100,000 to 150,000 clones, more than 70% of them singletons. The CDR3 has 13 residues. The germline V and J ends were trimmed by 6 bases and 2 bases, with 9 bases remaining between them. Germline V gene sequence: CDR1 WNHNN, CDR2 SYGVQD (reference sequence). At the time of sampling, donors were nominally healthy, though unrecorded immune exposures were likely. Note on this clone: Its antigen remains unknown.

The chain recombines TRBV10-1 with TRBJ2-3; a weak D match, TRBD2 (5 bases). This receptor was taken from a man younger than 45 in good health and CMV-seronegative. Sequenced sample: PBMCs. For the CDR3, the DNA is TGCGCCAGCAGACAGAGGGACACAGATACGCAGTATTTT. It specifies CASRQRDTDTQYF.